These T cell receptor beta chains were read from a single sample in a study of human T cells and chemical hapten exposure. TCRdb passed the RACE reads through MiXCR, listing each CDR3 protein once. The top ten hold approximately 3.4% of the sample, which has around 100,000 distinct CDR3 sequences, around 10% seen once. Sequenced material: whole blood, taken in connection with sensitization to the hapten diphenylcyclopropenone (DPC). Every receptor here comes from a woman aged 40 to 55 with alopecia areata. Some clones in this sample may be carry-over from other donors' samples. Both conserved end residues are part of each CDR3. D genes are given only for firm matches. Expanded clones are given a class, and other clones once, few, many or no size at all.

TRBD2	few	20	TRBV12-3/TRBV12-4	TRBJ2-1	TGTGCCAGCAGCCCTGCCCGGACTAGCGGGATCCGCACCCCCTACAATGAGCAGTTCTTC	CASSPARTSGIRTPYNEQFF
.	many	14	TRBV12-3/TRBV12-4	TRBJ1-1	TGTGCCAGCAGACACCCCTCGGGGGCGGCTGAAGCTTTCTTT	CASRHPSGAAEAFF
TRBD1	few	14	TRBV4-3	TRBJ2-7	TGCGCCAGCAGCCACGTGACAGGGAACTACGAGCAGTACTTC	CASSHVTGNYEQYF
.	few	14	TRBV10-3	TRBJ1-3	TGTGCCATCAGTGAGTCGGCATCTGGAAACACCATATATTTT	CAISESASGNTIYF
.	few	14	TRBV11-2	TRBJ1-1	TGTGCCAGCAGCTTAAGTCCAGGGAACACTGAAGCTTTCTTT	CASSLSPGNTEAFF
.	few	14	TRBV7-2	TRBJ1-1	TGTGCCAGCAGCTTAGCGCGGCAGCCCACTGAAGCTTTCTTT	CASSLARQPTEAFF
.	.	13	TRBV3-1	TRBJ1-6	TGTGCCAGCAGCCAAGATATACAGGCAACCCTCCACTTT	CASSQDIQATLHF
.	.	11	TRBV30	TRBJ1-1	TGTGCCTGGACCCCCGTTGAGATAGCTTTCTTT	CAWTPVEIAFF
.	few	14	TRBV2	TRBJ2-1	TGTGCCAGCAGGGGGGACTCTCCGTCGGGTGAGCAGTTCTTC	CASRGDSPSGEQFF
TRBD1	.	16	TRBV12-3/TRBV12-4	TRBJ2-1	TGTGCCAGCAGTTCGCCGGGGACAGGGTCCTACAATGAGCAGTTCTTC	CASSSPGTGSYNEQFF
TRBD1	many	13	TRBV2	TRBJ1-4	TGTGCCAGCAGTCAGGGGGTGGAGGAAAAACTGTTTTTT	CASSQGVEEKLFF
.	.	12	TRBV7-2	TRBJ2-3	TGTGCCAGCAGCCCCAGCCTAGATACGCAGTATTTT	CASSPSLDTQYF
TRBD2	.	14	TRBV6-5	TRBJ2-7	TGTGCCAGCAGAGAGCGGGAGGGGTCCTACGAGCAGTACTTC	CASREREGSYEQYF
.	.	14	TRBV2	TRBJ2-2	TGTGCCAGCAAGTTTGGCGGGAACACCGGGGAGCTGTTTTTT	CASKFGGNTGELFF
TRBD1	few	13	TRBV29-1	TRBJ2-1	TGCAGCGTCGCCGGGACAGGCAGCGATGAGCAGTTCTTC	CSVAGTGSDEQFF
TRBD2	few	15	TRBV29-1	TRBJ2-3	TGCAGCGTTGACGTACGGACTAGCGGGGCCGATACGCAGTATTTT	CSVDVRTSGADTQYF
TRBD1	many	16	TRBV29-1	TRBJ1-2	TGCAGCGTGGAGGACAGGAAGGAAAACCCTAACTATGGCTACACCTTC	CSVEDRKENPNYGYTF
.	.	13	TRBV9	TRBJ1-2	TGTGCCAGCAGCCGGGTTGGGTTTTATGGCTACACCTTC	CASSRVGFYGYTF
TRBD2	.	14	TRBV6-1	TRBJ2-5	TGTGCCAGCAGCGAGACTAGCGGAAAAGAGACCCAGTACTTC	CASSETSGKETQYF
.	few	13	TRBV5-1	TRBJ1-1	TGCGCCAGCAGCTGGGAGGGGAGCACTGAAGCTTTCTTT	CASSWEGSTEAFF
.	many	15	TRBV2	TRBJ2-2	TGTGCCAGCAGAGGGGACTCCGGTGGCACCGGGGAGCTGTTTTTT	CASRGDSGGTGELFF